Each of the 21 T cell receptor beta chains below was sequenced from the same sample in a study of beta chain features in type 1 diabetes. Expressed TCRB transcripts were sequenced, since all the RNA that had been isolated was reverse transcribed. The repertoire was sequenced with immunoSEQ multiplex PCR; TCRdb's copy has only in-frame clones and lacks some. The sample consists of 300,000 to 350,000 clones, around 20% of them appearing once. Sequences were obtained from naive CD4+ T cells from blood. Receptors were obtained from a woman between 18 and 29 years old in good health.

CDR3 sequence: CASKQGAAYEQYF. As DNA, the CDR3 is TGTGCCAGTAAACAGGGGGCGGCCTACGAGCAGTACTTC. The gene calls are TRBV2 and TRBJ2-7; 9 positions agree with TRBD1. With V trimmed by 9 bases and J by 2 bases, 5 bases remained unmatched. CDR1 is SNHLY and CDR2 is FYNNEI in the germline V gene. This CDR3 is built from 13 residues.

The rearrangement uses TRBV7-3 and TRBJ2-7; tentative D call: TRBD1 (6 bases). V shed 1 base and J shed 0 bases, with 7 bases lying between them. The CDR3 is 14 residues long. The V gene's germline CDR1 is SGHTA and CDR2 FQGTGA. DNA for the CDR3: TGTGCCAGCAGCTTAAAAGGGGGCTCCTACGAGCAGTACTTC. Its protein product is CASSLKGGSYEQYF.

This chain connects TRBV7-9 to TRBJ1-2; no definite D call. Looked up from germline, CDR1 is SEHNR and CDR2 is FQNEAQ (reference sequence). V lost 4 bases, J lost 7 bases, and 7 bases lay in between. The CDR3 sequence is 11 residues long. The DNA of the CDR3 is TGTGCCAGCAGCTCCTCAGGTGGCTACACCTTC. Amino acids: CASSSSGGYTF.

The genes are TRBV4-3 and TRBJ2-1; 10 bases line up with TRBD2. The CDR3 length is 14 residues. Germline lookup yields CDR1 LGHNA and CDR2 YSLEER. V trimming: 4 bases; J trimming: 6 bases; junction bases outside the gene matches: 3. This chain's CDR3 is CASSLSGGFNEQFF. The CDR3 region has the DNA TGCGCCAGCAGCCTTAGCGGGGGGTTCAATGAGCAGTTCTTC.

The chain uses TRBV7-9 and TRBJ2-6; a weak D match, TRBD2 (6 bases). Germline loops: CDR1 SEHNR, CDR2 FQNEAQ (reference sequence). This CDR3 has 17 amino acids. Trimming took 3 bases from V and 0 from J, leaving 12 bases between them. The CDR3 reads CASSLAGFYSGANVLTF. In DNA form, the CDR3 reads TGTGCCAGCAGCTTGGCGGGGTTCTACTCTGGGGCCAACGTCCTGACTTTC.

A few counts support this clone. The rearrangement uses TRBV29-1 and TRBJ2-1, with TRBD1 matching 11 bases. This CDR3 contains 13 residues. V trimming: 4 bases; J trimming: 6 bases; junction bases outside the gene matches: 2. From germline, CDR1 is SQVTM and CDR2 ANQGSEA. This CDR3 reads CSVVGTGGNEQFF. The CDR3 DNA is TGCAGCGTTGTGGGGACAGGGGGCAATGAGCAGTTCTTC.

The sample holds a few counts of this clone. The J gene is TRBJ2-7, the V gene TRBV7-9; unclear D gene. V was trimmed by 0 bases and J by 6 bases, leaving 12 bases between them. This CDR3 contains 14 residues. Germline loops: CDR1 SEHNR, CDR2 FQNEAQ (reference sequence). CDR3 bases: TGTGCCAGCAGCTTAGCAGGTGGAGAACGCGAGCAGTACTTC. Translation: CASSLAGGEREQYF.

The chain carries TRBV19 and TRBJ1-2; 7 bases align to TRBD1. CDR3 size: 14 residues. Unmatched junction bases numbered 5, after V lost 3 bases and J lost 4 bases. CDR1 and CDR2 (germline): LNHDA, SQIVND (reference sequence). The CDR3 coding sequence is TGTGCCAGTAGTATTAACAGGGGATCCTATGGCTACACCTTC. Protein: CASSINRGSYGYTF.

This clone has more than one count but fewer than ten. The chain is built from TRBV5-1 and TRBJ1-2, with a tentative D call TRBD1 (5 bases). Germline assignment: CDR1 SGHRS and CDR2 YFSETQ. CDR3 size: 14 residues. The V end lost 0 bases, the J end lost 2 bases, and 8 bases lay between the germline ends. CDR3 loop: CASSLVGVNYGYTF. For the CDR3, the DNA is TGCGCCAGCAGCTTGGTAGGGGTGAACTATGGCTACACCTTC.

There are a few counts of this clone. The J gene is TRBJ1-2, the V gene TRBV7-2, with unresolved D. Germline V CDR1 and CDR2: SGHTA, FQGNSA. Trimming cost V 1 base and J 8 bases, with 8 bases left between them. This CDR3 comprises 12 residues. The CDR3, as DNA: TGTGCCAGCAGCTTAGATCAAGCGGGCTACACCTTC. Translating it yields CASSLDQAGYTF. Based on the CDR3 plus reference TRBV7-2 and TRBJ1-2, the full variable domain is GAGVSQSPSNKVTEKGKDVELRCDPISGHTALYWYRQSLGQGLEFLIYFQGNSAPDKSGLPSDRFSAERTGGSVSTLTIQRTQQEDSAVYLCASSLDQAGYTFGSGTRLTVV.

In this sample, this clone turned up a few times. The chain links TRBV7-8 to TRBJ2-7; 10 bases align to TRBD2. V shed 4 bases, J shed 5 bases, and the junction held 5 bases outside the gene matches. This CDR3 has 14 residues. Germline values: CDR1 SGHVS, CDR2 FQNEAQ. The CDR3 DNA reads TGTGCCAGCAGCTCTCTAGCGGGAGTCCACGAGCAGTACTTC. Protein sequence: CASSSLAGVHEQYF.

The V and J genes are TRBV5-1 and TRBJ1-2; D might be TRBD1 (5 bases). Looked up from germline, CDR1 is SGHRS and CDR2 is YFSETQ. Trimming stripped 3 bases from V and 10 bases from J, with 13 bases between. The CDR3 length is 12 residues. The CDR3 sequence: CASSSDIADYTF. In nucleotides, the CDR3 is TGCGCCAGCAGCTCGGACATCGCGGACTACACCTTC.

The chain joins TRBV9 to TRBJ2-7, with 9 bases lining up with TRBD2. Trimming removed 0 bases from V and 4 bases from J; junction bases left unmatched: 8. Germline V CDR1 and CDR2: SGDLS, YYNGEE. The length of the CDR3 is 16 residues. CDR3 sequence reads: CASSVGGSGSRYEQYF. In DNA form, the CDR3 reads TGTGCCAGCAGCGTAGGGGGTAGCGGGAGTCGGTACGAGCAGTACTTC.

V usage is TRBV4-2 and J usage is TRBJ1-6; D uncertain. The V end lost 1 base, the J end lost 9 bases, and 10 bases lay between the germline ends. The CDR3 totals 14 residues. Germline assignment: CDR1 LGHNA and CDR2 YNFKEQ. DNA of the CDR3: TGTGCCAGCAGCCAAGTACCGTCAGGTTCACCCCTCCACTTT. Translated: CASSQVPSGSPLHF.

The CDR3 DNA sequence: TGTGCCAGCAGTTACGACACCCGGAGGAGCACAGATACGCAGTATTTT. This gives the protein CASSYDTRRSTDTQYF. The chain carries TRBV6-6 and TRBJ2-3, with TRBD2 as a possible D gene (5 bases). CDR1 and CDR2 (germline): MNHNY, SVGAGI (reference sequence). The CDR3 runs to 16 residues. The germline V and J ends were trimmed by 2 bases and 0 bases, with 12 bases remaining between them.

The V gene is TRBV10-3, the J gene TRBJ2-6; a possible D gene is TRBD1 (5 bases). Deletions cut 6 bases from V and 11 bases from J, with 17 bases between. Germline V gene lookup returns CDR1 ENHRY and CDR2 SYGVKD. The CDR3 loop spans 14 amino acids. CDR3 residues: CAIRDLGAPHVLTF. The CDR3 DNA follows: TGTGCCATCAGAGACTTAGGGGCCCCGCACGTCCTGACTTTC.

This clone was seen a handful of times. This chain joins TRBV30 and TRBJ1-4; D is unclear. Germline lookup yields CDR1 GTSNPN and CDR2 SVGIG (reference sequence). The V end lost 4 bases, the J end lost 7 bases, and 10 bases lay between the germline ends. The CDR3 contains 12 residues. CDR3 protein: CAWTGNSEKLFF. CDR3 coding DNA: TGTGCCTGGACAGGAAATAGTGAAAAACTGTTTTTT. Using reference TRBV30 and TRBJ1-4 for the parts outside the CDR3, the full variable domain is SQTIHQWPATLVQPVGSPLSLECTVEGTSNPNLYWYRQAAGRGLQLLFYSVGIGQISSEVPQNLSASRPQDRQFILSSKKLLLSDSGFYLCAWTGNSEKLFFGSGTQLSVL.

This clone has just a few counts. The chain links TRBV28 to TRBJ1-1; D gene unclear. CDR3 length: 12 amino acids. Trimming pared 2 bases from V and 1 base from J, leaving 2 bases between. Germline CDR1 and CDR2: MDHEN and SYDVKM. This CDR3 is CASSLQNTEAFF. As DNA, the CDR3 is TGTGCCAGCAGTTTACAGAACACTGAAGCTTTCTTT.

The table lists this clone with a few counts. This chain uses TRBV7-6 with TRBJ2-5; 14 positions match TRBD2. Per germline, CDR1 SGHVS and CDR2 FNYEAQ. V lost 5 bases, J lost 4 bases, and 12 bases stayed unmatched. This CDR3 region has 18 residues. The CDR3 reads CASSLRLAGGRRGETQYF. CDR3 DNA: TGTGCCAGCAGCCTACGACTAGCGGGAGGGAGACGAGGAGAGACCCAGTACTTC.

A few counts support this clone. V usage is TRBV4-3 and J usage is TRBJ1-2, with a weak D call TRBD1 (5 bases). The V end lost 1 base, the J end lost 0 bases, and 12 bases lay between the germline ends. This CDR3 spans 16 amino acids. CDR1 and CDR2 from the germline V gene are LGHNA and YSLEER. DNA for the CDR3: TGCGCCAGCAGCCAAGCGACAGTTATAGCTAACTATGGCTACACCTTC. Encoded protein: CASSQATVIANYGYTF.

The gene calls are TRBV5-6 and TRBJ1-5; TRBD1 is a possible D gene (6 bases). This CDR3 contains 14 residues. Looked up from germline, CDR1 is SGHDT and CDR2 is YYEEEE. Trimming shortened V by 0 bases and J by 11 bases, and 15 bases separated the two germline ends. In DNA form, the CDR3 reads TGTGCCAGCAGCTTGGTCGGTAAACAGGGTGCCCAGCATTTT. Its translation is CASSLVGKQGAQHF.